One and the same sample provided the 11 T cell receptor beta chains below, sequenced in a study of blood T cells in healthy people across ages. Sample-barcoded 5' priming and a J-beta primer mix drove a second PCR of about 6 to 12 cycles. TCRdb ran MiXCR on the 5' RACE reads and lists one entry per CDR3 protein. The sample has about 290,000 distinct CDR3 sequences, 25% to 30% seen once. Sequencing used blood. The receptors were sampled from a woman aged 70-85 years in good health.

The J gene is TRBJ1-1, the V gene TRBV6-5; D uncertain. The V end was cut by 7 bases, the J end by 0 bases, with 9 bases between. The CDR3 is 13 residues long. Germline assignment: CDR1 MNHEY and CDR2 SVGAGI. The CDR3 loop is CASINSMNTEAFF. In DNA, the CDR3 is TGTGCCAGCATCAACAGTATGAACACTGAAGCTTTCTTT.

This clonotype was counted a single time. The chain joins TRBV20-1 to TRBJ1-5; D gene ambiguous. The V end lost 5 bases, the J end lost 5 bases, and 10 bases lay between the germline ends. The germline V gene encodes CDR1 DFQATT and CDR2 SNEGSKA (reference sequence). The CDR3 consists of 12 residues. CDR3 sequence reads: CSARRRDQPQHF. The CDR3 DNA is TGCAGTGCTCGACGGAGAGATCAGCCCCAGCATTTT.

The J gene is TRBJ2-7, the V gene TRBV7-6; 11 nucleotides agree with TRBD2. V lost 4 bases, J lost 4 bases, and 3 bases stayed unmatched. The CDR3 consists of 14 residues. Germline-derived CDR1 and CDR2 are SGHVS and FNYEAQ. DNA for the CDR3: TGTGCCAGCAGCTCCTCTAGCGGGAGGTACGAGCAGTACTTC. Its translation: CASSSSSGRYEQYF.

In nucleotides, the CDR3 is TGCGCCAGCAGCTACGAAGGTGGGTCGGGTGAGCAGTTCTTC. Encoded protein: CASSYEGGSGEQFF. The rearrangement joins TRBV5-1 to TRBJ2-5, with D unclear. The J call may be wrong; the DNA end is better matched by TRBJ2-1. The germline CDR1 and CDR2 sequences are SGHRS and YFSETQ. The CDR3 spans 14 residues.

The chain joins TRBV29-1 to TRBJ1-1, with a weak D call TRBD1 (5 bases). V was trimmed by 3 bases and J by 7 bases, leaving 15 bases between them. This CDR3 region has 13 residues. The germline gives CDR1 SQVTM, CDR2 ANQGSEA. The CDR3 nucleotides read TGCAGCGTTGATCACTACTCAGGGTTTGAAGCTTTCTTT. Protein product: CSVDHYSGFEAFF.

The chain is built from TRBV7-2 and TRBJ2-7; D is tentatively TRBD1 or TRBD2 (5 bases each). From germline, CDR1 is SGHTA and CDR2 FQGNSA. Between the trimmed V and J ends, which lost 4 bases and 2 bases, there was a span of 6 bases. CDR3 length equals 12 residues. CDR3 in DNA: TGTGCCAGCAGCTCGGGGCCCTACGAGCAGTACTTC. Amino acids: CASSSGPYEQYF.

This clonotype was seen only a few times. The genes are TRBV29-1 and TRBJ1-3; D gene uncertain. In germline, CDR1 is SQVTM, CDR2 ANQGSEA. The CDR3 contains 11 residues. With 5 bases removed from V and 5 bases from J, the gap between germline ends came to 7 bases. This CDR3 reads CSVMYRNTIYF. As DNA, the CDR3 is TGCAGCGTTATGTACCGAAACACCATATATTTT.

This clonotype was recorded a few times. The chain has TRBV5-1 and TRBJ1-4; 10 bases agree with TRBD1. Germline CDR1 reads SGHRS; CDR2 reads YFSETQ. This CDR3 region has 16 residues. V dropped 3 bases and J dropped 8; count of bases not matched to a gene: 10. The CDR3 nucleotides are TGCGCCAGCAGCTCGACCCCGGGACAGGGGACGGAAAAACTGTTTTTT. Encoded protein: CASSSTPGQGTEKLFF.

The chain combines TRBV28 with TRBJ2-1; TRBD2 aligns across 7 bases. This CDR3 has 15 amino acids. The V gene's germline CDR1 is MDHEN and CDR2 SYDVKM. The junction had 14 bases not matched to a gene; V was cut back by 7 bases and J by 8 bases. The CDR3 spells CASNPQGLSLYEQFF. CDR3 DNA: TGTGCCAGCAATCCCCAGGGACTAAGTCTCTATGAGCAGTTCTTC.

Here the CDR3 DNA reads TGCGCCAGCAGCCAAGAGGAAAGGGCCCCGTCCCAGCATTTT. Protein sequence: CASSQEERAPSQHF. The chain joins TRBV4-1 to TRBJ1-5; D is unresolved. V gave up 0 bases and J gave up 11 bases, with 14 bases separating them. This CDR3 spans 14 amino acids. Germline V gene sequence: CDR1 MGHRA, CDR2 YSYEKL.

There are a few counts of this clonotype. The chain recombines TRBV18 with TRBJ2-2; perhaps D is TRBD1 or TRBD2 (5 bases each). Germline-derived CDR1 and CDR2 are KGHSH and LQKENI. The CDR3 loop spans 15 amino acids. V was pared by 3 bases and J by 5 bases, with 13 bases between. DNA of the CDR3: TGTGCCAGCTCACCCCTGAGGGGAGAAACCGGGGAGCTGTTTTTT. It codes for CASSPLRGETGELFF.